This TCR beta chain was captured by sequencing in a study of Tregs in tolerant kidney transplant recipients. Looking at the study overall: Mixed chimerism was transient after nonmyeloablative marrow transplants from related graft donors.

Overall study findings and caveats: Nucleotide sequences could not be compared across some patients' samples due to primer changes. Biological reproducibility was not directly addressed in this study.

In regard to this clone: Its target is unknown.

Only in-frame clones appear in the TCRdb table, and some are missing; sequencing was by immunoSEQ multiplex PCR. In the table there are 110,000 or so clones, almost 90% of which are singletons. After removal of 0 bases from V and 10 bases from J, the junction contained 8 bases not matched to a gene. This CDR3 is built from 16 residues. Germline values: CDR1 KGHSH, CDR2 LQKENI. The origin of this receptor is a human donor who received a combined kidney and bone marrow transplant. V is TRBV18 and J is TRBJ2-1, with 11 bases that match TRBD2. Specimen: CD4+ T cells from blood, collected before the transplant. The CDR3 here is CASSPPTSGTSGEQFF. The CDR3 DNA is TGTGCCAGCTCACCACCGACTAGCGGGACATCGGGGGAGCAGTTCTTC. The complete variable domain, with remaining parts taken from reference TRBV18 and TRBJ2-1, reads NAGVMQNPRHLVRRRGQEARLRCSPMKGHSHVYWYRQLPEEGLKFMVYLQKENIIDESGMPKERFSAEFPKEGPSILRIQQVVRGDSAAYFCASSPPTSGTSGEQFFGPGTRLTVL.